This T cell receptor beta chain came from a study of blood T cells in healthy people across ages. In germline, CDR1 is SGDLS, CDR2 YYNGEE. V dropped 7 bases and J dropped 8; count of bases not matched to a gene: 9. The length of the CDR3 is 14 residues. The table lists this clonotype with a few counts. A second about 6 to 12 cycle PCR used barcoded and J-beta primers. Each CDR3 protein is one row after TCRdb ran MiXCR on the 5' RACE reads. Of over 450,000 distinct CDR3 sequences detected, 24% appear once; the ten largest clones hold approximately 8.7%. Separately, the same data were catalogued under a study of T cells of mothers and their children.

The J gene is TRBJ2-1, the V gene TRBV9, with 10 bases aligning to TRBD2. The specimen was blood. The receptor was derived from a boy aged 5-17 years in good health. This chain's CDR3 is CASQREGSLDEQFF. DNA for the CDR3: TGTGCCAGCCAGCGGGAGGGCAGTTTGGATGAGCAGTTCTTC. The variable domain in full, with the rest retrieved from reference TRBV9 and TRBJ2-1, is DSGVTQTPKHLITATGQRVTLRCSPRSGDLSVYWYQQSLDQGLQFLIQYYNGEERAKGNILERFSAQQFPDLHSELNLSSLELGDSALYFCASQREGSLDEQFFGPGTRLTVL.